The TCR beta chain described here comes from a study of blood T cells in healthy people across ages. Study-level findings and limits: Diversity was higher, and naive CD4+ cells more numerous, in long-lived donors than in aged donors.

This clonotype was observed a few times. The antigen is not known. CDR3 size: 13 residues. Germline-derived CDR1 and CDR2 are SQVTM and ANQGSEA. Between the trimmed V and J ends, which lost 3 bases and 6 bases, there was a span of 12 bases. A J-beta primer mix and a sample-barcoded 5' primer were used in a second PCR of roughly 6 to 12 cycles. TCRdb reprocessed the 5' RACE reads via MiXCR and lists one record per CDR3 protein. The table includes hundreds of thousands of distinct CDR3 sequences, more than 40% detected once. The clonotype was recovered from a woman in her sixties or seventies in good health. This chain uses TRBV29-1 with TRBJ2-1; either TRBD1 or TRBD2 may fit D (5 bases each). Sequenced: blood. Here the CDR3 reads CSVEGVFVNEQFF. The CDR3 nucleotides read TGCAGCGTTGAGGGGGTGTTTGTCAATGAGCAGTTCTTC.